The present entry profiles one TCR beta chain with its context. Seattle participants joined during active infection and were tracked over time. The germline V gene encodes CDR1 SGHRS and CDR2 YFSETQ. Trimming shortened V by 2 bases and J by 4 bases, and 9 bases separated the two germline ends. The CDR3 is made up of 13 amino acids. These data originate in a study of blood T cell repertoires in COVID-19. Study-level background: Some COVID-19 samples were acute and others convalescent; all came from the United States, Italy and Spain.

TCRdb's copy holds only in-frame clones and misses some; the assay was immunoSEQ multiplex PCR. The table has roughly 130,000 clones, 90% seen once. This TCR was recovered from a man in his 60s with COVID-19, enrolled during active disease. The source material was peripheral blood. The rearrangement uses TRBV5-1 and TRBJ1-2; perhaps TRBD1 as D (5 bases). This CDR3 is CASSFQGPYGYTF. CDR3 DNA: TGCGCCAGCAGCTTCCAGGGTCCCTATGGCTACACCTTC.